This note documents a single T cell receptor beta chain sequence. Its antigen is unknown. Both TRBC1 and TRBC2 were covered by a beta constant-region primer of two equimolar oligonucleotides. Ligated cDNA was amplified by four rounds of PCR with nested alpha and beta constant-region primers and SP2. An oligonucleotide with the SP2 primer and a 12-nucleotide UMI was ligated to the cDNA 3' end. Each CDR3 protein gets one entry after TCRdb re-called the UMI-ligation and nested PCR reads with MiXCR. This table has approximately 150,000 distinct CDR3 sequences, under 25% appearing once. This record comes from a study of naive and memory T cell subsets. The CDR3 consists of 12 residues. Trimming left V 2 bases short and J 6 bases short, with 8 bases between. CDR1 MNHEY and CDR2 SVGEGT come from the germline V gene. Study-wide results and limits: Possibly reflecting memory cells re-expressing CD45RA, a few larger clonotypes occurred in naive repertoires, especially CD8. Diversity fell and Gini index rose from naive through CM, EM, EMRA. In naive cells, over 85% of TCR sequences were seen only once. Naive and memory repertoire findings lacked a ground truth for validation.

Source material: naive CD8+ T cells from blood. The chain recombines TRBV6-2 or TRBV6-3 with TRBJ2-7; D not resolved. The sequence was obtained from a human donor in good health. CDR3 residues: CASSYGQIEQYF. CDR3 DNA: TGTGCCAGCAGTTACGGGCAGATCGAGCAGTACTTC.